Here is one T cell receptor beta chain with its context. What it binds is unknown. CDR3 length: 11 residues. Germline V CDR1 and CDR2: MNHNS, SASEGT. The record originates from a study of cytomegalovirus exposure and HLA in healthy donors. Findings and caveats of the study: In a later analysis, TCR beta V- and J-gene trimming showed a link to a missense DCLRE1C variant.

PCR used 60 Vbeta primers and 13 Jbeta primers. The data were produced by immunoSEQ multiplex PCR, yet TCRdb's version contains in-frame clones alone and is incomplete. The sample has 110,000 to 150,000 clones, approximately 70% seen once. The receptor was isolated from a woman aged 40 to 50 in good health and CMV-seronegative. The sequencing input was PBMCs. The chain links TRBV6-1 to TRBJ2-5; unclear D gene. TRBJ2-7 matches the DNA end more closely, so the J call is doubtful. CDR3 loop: CASSDAYEQYF. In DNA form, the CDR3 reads TGTGCCAGCAGTGATGCCTACGAGCAGTACTTC.